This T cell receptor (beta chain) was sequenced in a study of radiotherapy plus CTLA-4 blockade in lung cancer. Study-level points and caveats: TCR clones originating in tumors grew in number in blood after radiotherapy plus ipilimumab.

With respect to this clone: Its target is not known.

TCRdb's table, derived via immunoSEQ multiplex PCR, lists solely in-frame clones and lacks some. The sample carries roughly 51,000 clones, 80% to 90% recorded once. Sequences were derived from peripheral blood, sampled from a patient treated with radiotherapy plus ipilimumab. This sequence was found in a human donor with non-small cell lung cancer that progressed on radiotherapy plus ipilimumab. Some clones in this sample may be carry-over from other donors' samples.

DNA for the CDR3: TGTGCCAGCAGCTTACTAGAGACCCAGTACTTC. Its protein product is CASSLLETQYF. V gene TRBV7-2 combines with J gene TRBJ2-5; D uncertain. Germline V gene lookup returns CDR1 SGHTA and CDR2 FQGNSA. V lost 2 bases and J lost 4, with 2 bases in between. The CDR3 length is 11 residues. Together with reference TRBV7-2 and TRBJ2-5, the CDR3 gives the full variable domain: GAGVSQSPSNKVTEKGKDVELRCDPISGHTALYWYRQSLGQGLEFLIYFQGNSAPDKSGLPSDRFSAERTGGSVSTLTIQRTQQEDSAVYLCASSLLETQYFGPGTRLLVL.